This is a list of T cell receptor beta chains from one sample in a study of cytomegalovirus exposure and HLA in healthy donors. Using immunoSEQ multiplex PCR, the repertoire was profiled, and TCRdb retains in-frame clones only, with some absent. Here the sample spans 100,000 to 150,000 clones, under 90% being singletons. Sequences were obtained from PBMCs. All receptors come from a woman between 40 and 50 years old in good health and CMV-seropositive. Each CDR3 is given with its conserved first and last residue. The D gene is left open where the match is weak. Clone size appears in some rows only: once, few, many, or a class for an expanded clone.

TRBJ2-7	TRBV2	-	-	TGTGCCAGCAGTGCTGGACAGTCTCCAACCTACGAGCAGTACTTC	CASSAGQSPTYEQYF
TRBJ2-1	TRBV5-5	TRBD2	-	TGTGCCAGCAGCGCCCTAGCGGGCCTGTACAATGAGCAGTTCTTC	CASSALAGLYNEQFF
TRBJ2-7	TRBV4-1	-	-	TGCGCCAGCAGCCAAGATTCCTTTAAGTCGACTAGAACCTACGAGCAGTACTTC	CASSQDSFKSTRTYEQYF
TRBJ2-1	TRBV4-1	TRBD2	-	TGCGCCAGCAGCCAAGGAATGGTAGCGGGGTCGAACAATGAGCAGTTCTTC	CASSQGMVAGSNNEQFF
TRBJ2-7	TRBV5-6	TRBD2	once	TGTGCCAGCAGCTTGGTTGCGGGAGTAAACGAGCAGTACTTC	CASSLVAGVNEQYF
TRBJ2-6	TRBV30	-	-	TGTGCCTTACAGGGATTTGGGTTTGGGGCCAACGTCCTGACTTTC	CALQGFGFGANVLTF
TRBJ2-2	TRBV4-3	-	-	TGCGCCAGCAGCCAAGATAAGGGGATAAACACCGGGGAGCTGTTTTTT	CASSQDKGINTGELFF
TRBJ1-2	TRBV5-6	-	-	TGTGCCAGCAGCACGCCGGACGGGGGAAAGTATGGCTACACCTTC	CASSTPDGGKYGYTF
TRBJ2-7	TRBV28	TRBD1	-	TGTGCCAGCAGTAGTACTGGACAGGGGGCGAGGGAGCAGTACTTC	CASSSTGQGAREQYF
TRBJ2-5	TRBV5-1	TRBD1	-	TGCGCCAGCAGCTTAGATCCCGTTCAGGGGGCGGGAGAGACCCAGTACTTC	CASSLDPVQGAGETQYF
TRBJ1-1	TRBV5-1	TRBD1	-	TGCGCCAGCAGCTTGACGGGACAGCAATACACTGAAGCTTTCTTT	CASSLTGQQYTEAFF
TRBJ2-7	TRBV5-1	-	-	TGCGCCAGCAGCGATCAGGGCTACGAGCAGTACTTC	CASSDQGYEQYF
TRBJ1-3	TRBV7-2	-	few	TGTGCCAGCAGCTGGAGTTCTGTGGACTCTGGAAACACCATATATTTT	CASSWSSVDSGNTIYF
TRBJ2-2	TRBV7-2	TRBD1	-	TGTGCCAGCAGCTTACATCCGGGACAGGGATCCAACACCGGGGAGCTGTTTTTT	CASSLHPGQGSNTGELFF
TRBJ2-1	TRBV11-3	TRBD2	once	TGTGCCAGCAGCTTAGTAGCGGGAGGTAGGAATGAGCAGTTCTTC	CASSLVAGGRNEQFF
TRBJ1-2	TRBV28	-	-	TGTGCCAGCAGAACAGGGACCTACTATGGCTACACCTTC	CASRTGTYYGYTF
TRBJ2-3	TRBV7-8	-	-	TGTGCCAGCAGCTTGTCGCGGGGTAGCACAGATACGCAGTATTTT	CASSLSRGSTDTQYF
TRBJ2-7	TRBV4-2	TRBD2	-	TGTGCCAGCAGCCATTTTCCCCGTACTATAGCGGGAGGGTATTACGAGCAGTACTTC	CASSHFPRTIAGGYYEQYF
TRBJ1-2	TRBV12-5	-	-	TGTGCTAGTGGTTATGACCGCGGCTATGGCTACACCTTC	CASGYDRGYGYTF
TRBJ2-1	TRBV28	TRBD2	-	TGTGCCAGCAGTTTATGGGAACCCGGACTAGCCGGCAATGAGCAGTTCTTC	CASSLWEPGLAGNEQFF
TRBJ2-7	TRBV9	-	-	TGTGCCAGCAGCGTAGGTGGCGGGAACCGCTACGAGCAGTACTTC	CASSVGGGNRYEQYF
TRBJ2-1	TRBV6-5	TRBD2	few	TGTGCCAGCAGTTCTTCAGGACTAGCGGGAGGTGAGCAGTTCTTC	CASSSSGLAGGEQFF
TRBJ2-7	TRBV28	-	-	TGTGCCAGCAGCCAAACGGGGTCCTACGAGCAGTACTTC	CASSQTGSYEQYF
TRBJ2-7	TRBV2	TRBD2	-	TGTGCCAGCAGTGAGCGGGAGGCCCCCGACGAGCAGTACTTC	CASSEREAPDEQYF
TRBJ1-2	TRBV29-1	TRBD1	-	TGCAGCGTTGGGGACGGACAGGGGCTAGATGGCTACACCTTC	CSVGDGQGLDGYTF
TRBJ2-3	TRBV5-4	TRBD2	-	TGTGCCAGCAGCTTCCGGGACTACGGCACAGATACGCAGTATTTT	CASSFRDYGTDTQYF
TRBJ2-7	TRBV4-2	TRBD2	-	TGTGCCAGCAGCCAAGATCAGCGAGCGGGAGGGAACGAGCAGTACTTC	CASSQDQRAGGNEQYF
TRBJ2-3	TRBV5-6	TRBD2	-	TGTGCCAGCAGCGCGCCGGGACTAGCAGTAAGCACAGATACGCAGTATTTT	CASSAPGLAVSTDTQYF
TRBJ2-5	TRBV5-4	TRBD2	once	TGTGCCAGCAGTCTGGCGTCTAGCGGGCATCAAGAGACCCAGTACTTC	CASSLASSGHQETQYF
TRBJ2-7	TRBV11-3	-	-	TGTGCCAGCAGCTTAGTAGACAGCGCGAACTACGAGCAGTACTTC	CASSLVDSANYEQYF
TRBJ2-5	TRBV29-1	-	-	TGCAGCGTTGAGGCGGTTGGGGAGACCCAGTACTTC	CSVEAVGETQYF
TRBJ1-2	TRBV28	TRBD1	-	TGTGCCAGCAAAACCTCGACAGGGAACTATGGCTACACCTTC	CASKTSTGNYGYTF
TRBJ2-5	TRBV6-1	TRBD2	-	TGTGCCAGCACCCAGGGACTAGCGGAAGAGACCCAGTACTTC	CASTQGLAEETQYF
TRBJ1-2	TRBV6-4	-	few	TGTGCCAGCAGTGACTCGGGCAGAGGCTACACCTTC	CASSDSGRGYTF
TRBJ1-2	TRBV28	-	-	TGTGCCAGCAGTACCGACAGGTTAGCCTACACCTTC	CASSTDRLAYTF
TRBJ2-1	TRBV10-1	TRBD1	once	TGCGCCAGCAGTGAGATCCGGGACAGGGATCACAATGAGCAGTTCTTC	CASSEIRDRDHNEQFF
TRBJ1-5	TRBV27	TRBD1	few	TGTGCCAGCAGTTCAGGGGGCCGGAGCAATCAGCCCCAGCATTTT	CASSSGGRSNQPQHF
TRBJ1-3	TRBV6-6	-	once	TGTGCCAGCAGTTACTCGGGGGCCTCTGGAAACACCATATATTTT	CASSYSGASGNTIYF
TRBJ2-5	TRBV7-2	TRBD2	-	TGTGCCAGCAGCCCCGGGGGGTTCGGTGTGACCCAGTACTTC	CASSPGGFGVTQYF
TRBJ2-5	TRBV2	TRBD2	-	TGTGCCAGCAGTGAAGCGGGACTAGCAGAGGAGACCCAGTACTTC	CASSEAGLAEETQYF
TRBJ2-1	TRBV4-1	TRBD2	medium-sized	TGCGCCAGCAGCCACCGGACTAGTAGTCGAGATGAGCAGTTCTTC	CASSHRTSSRDEQFF
TRBJ2-2	TRBV2	-	-	TGTGCCAGCAGCAGCGGGACACCCCTCGGGAACACCGGGGAGCTGTTTTTT	CASSSGTPLGNTGELFF
TRBJ2-3	TRBV5-8	TRBD2	-	TGTGCCAGCAGCTCAAGACTAGCGGGATGGGGAGATACGCAGTATTTT	CASSSRLAGWGDTQYF
TRBJ1-2	TRBV2	TRBD1	-	TGTGCCAGCAGGGGACAGGGTATAGGCTCTGGCTACACCTTC	CASRGQGIGSGYTF
TRBJ1-1	TRBV28	-	-	TGTGCCAGCAGCGAAGGGGGCACTGAAGCTTTCTTT	CASSEGGTEAFF
TRBJ2-7	TRBV28	-	-	TGTGCCAGCAGTTTAGCAGGGACCTACGAGCAGTACTTC	CASSLAGTYEQYF
TRBJ1-1	TRBV30	TRBD1	-	TGTGCCTGGAGTGTACAGGGGGCTGACACTGAAGCTTTCTTT	CAWSVQGADTEAFF
TRBJ2-1	TRBV7-2	-	-	TGTGCCAGCAGCTTAGGGTTGCGGGATGAGCAGTTCTTC	CASSLGLRDEQFF
TRBJ2-1	TRBV19	TRBD1	-	TGTGCCAGTAGTATAGCGGACAGGGGGGCCAATGAGCAGTTCTTC	CASSIADRGANEQFF
TRBJ2-1	TRBV2	TRBD2	few	TGTGCCAGCCCAGGGACTAGCGCCTACAATGAGCAGTTCTTC	CASPGTSAYNEQFF
TRBJ2-1	TRBV4-3	-	-	TGCGCCAGCAGCCAAGATACGAGAGGGAATGAGCAGTTCTTC	CASSQDTRGNEQFF
TRBJ1-1	TRBV28	-	few	TGTGCCAGCAGTTTCGTTGGAGGAGGTATGGAAGCTTTCTTT	CASSFVGGGMEAFF
TRBJ1-2	TRBV4-3	-	-	TGCGCCAGCAGCCAAGATGGGGGGGGAACCTATGGCTACACCTTC	CASSQDGGGTYGYTF
TRBJ2-6	TRBV7-2	-	-	TGTGCCAGCAGCTTATTGGTGAGCGGCTCTGGGGCCAACGTCCTGACTTTC	CASSLLVSGSGANVLTF
TRBJ2-7	TRBV5-6	TRBD2	-	TGTGCCAGCAGACGATTAGCGGGACCACAATCCTACGAGCAGTACTTC	CASRRLAGPQSYEQYF
TRBJ1-5	TRBV19	TRBD1	-	TGTGCCAGTAGTATACGACAGGGGGCAAAAGTTAATCAGCCCCAGCATTTT	CASSIRQGAKVNQPQHF